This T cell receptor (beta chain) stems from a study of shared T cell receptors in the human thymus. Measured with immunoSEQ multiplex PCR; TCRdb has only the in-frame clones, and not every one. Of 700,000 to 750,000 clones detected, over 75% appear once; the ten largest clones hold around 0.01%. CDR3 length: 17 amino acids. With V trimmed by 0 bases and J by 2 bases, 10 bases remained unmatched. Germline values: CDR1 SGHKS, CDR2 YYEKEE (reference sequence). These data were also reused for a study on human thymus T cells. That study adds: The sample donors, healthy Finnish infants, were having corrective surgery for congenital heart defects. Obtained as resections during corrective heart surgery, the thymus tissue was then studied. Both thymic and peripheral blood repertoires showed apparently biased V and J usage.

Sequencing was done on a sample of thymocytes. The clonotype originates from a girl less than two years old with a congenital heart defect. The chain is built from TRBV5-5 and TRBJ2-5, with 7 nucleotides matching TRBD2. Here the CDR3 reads CASSLGLWRGIQETQYF. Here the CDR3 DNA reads TGTGCCAGCAGCTTGGGGCTATGGCGGGGGATACAAGAGACCCAGTACTTC.